This TCR beta chain was observed in a study of T cells after yellow fever vaccination. General study points: Weaker overall, the secondary response nonetheless peaked faster (day 5 versus 15).

Of note for this clonotype: Its antigen is currently unknown.

Universal primer sites and UMIs were introduced during 5'RACE template-switching synthesis of TCR cDNA. Each CDR3 protein is one row after TCRdb ran MiXCR on the 5' RACE reads. The repertoire holds approximately 120,000 distinct CDR3 sequences, with 12% to 15% as singletons. The starting material was CD8+ T cells sorted from PBMCs, obtained 5 days after the yellow fever booster vaccination. This receptor was taken from a man between 18 and 29 years old who received the YFV17D yellow fever vaccine.

CDR3 DNA: TGTGCCAGCAGCGACGGGAATCGGGGGGGCGAGACCCAGTACTTC. Its translation: CASSDGNRGGETQYF. The gene calls are TRBV11-2 and TRBJ2-5; the match to TRBD2 covers 8 bases. This CDR3 has 15 amino acids. Per germline, CDR1 SGHAT and CDR2 FQNNGV. V was clipped by 5 bases and J by 5 bases; unmatched bases: 10.